This passage covers 29 T cell receptor beta chains from one sample sequenced in a study of glioma-infiltrating T cells after dendritic cell vaccination. Method: immunoSEQ multiplex PCR; TCRdb's copy keeps in-frame clones and lacks some. The sample has tens of thousands of clones, approximately 87% seen once. The sequencing here drew on blood, taken before dendritic cell vaccination. The receptors were gathered from a human donor with glioblastoma.

The V and J genes are TRBV6-1 and TRBJ2-5, with 8 bases fitting TRBD1. Germline trimming cut 4 bases from V and 2 bases from J; bases unmatched to any gene: 9. Per germline, CDR1 MNHNS and CDR2 SASEGT. There are 16 residues in the CDR3. The CDR3 DNA follows: TGTGCCAGCAGTGCGACAGGGGCACGGATTCAAGAGACCCAGTACTTC. It translates to CASSATGARIQETQYF.

This clone was seen a handful of times. The rearrangement uses TRBV10-2 and TRBJ2-5; 7 bases are shared with TRBD1. The ends lost 0 bases at V and 5 bases at J; junction bases unmatched: 6. The CDR3 runs 15 residues. From germline, CDR1 is WSHSY and CDR2 SAAADI. CDR3 loop: CASSESRGLPETQYF. The DNA of the CDR3 is TGCGCCAGCAGTGAGTCAAGGGGGCTCCCGGAGACCCAGTACTTC.

V usage is TRBV2 and J usage is TRBJ1-3, with TRBD1 matching over 8 bases. CDR1 SNHLY and CDR2 FYNNEI come from the germline V gene. V lost 4 bases to trimming and J lost 3 bases; unmatched junction nucleotides: 8. This CDR3 region has 16 residues. The DNA for the CDR3 is TGTGCCAGCAGTGGCCAGGGGGCAATGATTGGAAACACCATATATTTT. Translation gives CASSGQGAMIGNTIYF.

The chain recombines TRBV9 with TRBJ2-2; TRBD2 agrees at 9 bases. CDR3 length: 15 residues. The ends lost 4 bases at V and 7 bases at J; junction bases unmatched: 8. Germline-derived CDR1 and CDR2 are SGDLS and YYNGEE. The CDR3 spells CASSWGRGGIGELFF. The DNA of the CDR3 is TGTGCCAGCAGCTGGGGGCGGGGGGGCATCGGGGAGCTGTTTTTT.

V and J are TRBV5-1 and TRBJ2-7; 7 nucleotides agree with TRBD1. J was trimmed by 2 bases and V by 4 bases; bases with no gene match: 18. CDR1 is SGHRS, CDR2 YFSETQ, per germline. There are 18 residues in the CDR3. The CDR3 region has the DNA TGCGCCAGCAGCCTCCTCCCGCACAGGGGTTCCCGAACCTACGAGCAGTACTTC. As protein: CASSLLPHRGSRTYEQYF.

This chain connects TRBV4-3 to TRBJ1-2, with unresolved D. With 0 bases removed from V and 8 bases from J, the gap between germline ends came to 16 bases. CDR1 and CDR2 from the germline V gene are LGHNA and YSLEER. This CDR3 is 15 amino acids long. CDR3 DNA: TGCGCCAGCAGCCAAGAGGAAGGGAGACTAGGAGGCTACACCTTC. This sequence encodes CASSQEEGRLGGYTF.

The V gene is TRBV30, the J gene TRBJ2-5; 9 bases fit TRBD2. This CDR3 region has 14 residues. Germline CDR1 and CDR2: GTSNPN and SVGIG (reference sequence). The CDR3 is CATGLAGVLETQYF. The CDR3 DNA follows: TGTGCTACGGGATTAGCGGGAGTACTGGAGACCCAGTACTTC.

The chain employs TRBV6-4 and TRBJ2-1; TRBD2 matches at 11 bases. The J segment lost 7 bases and the V segment lost 4 bases, leaving 6 bases of the junction unmatched. CDR3 length equals 15 residues. CDR1 and CDR2 (germline): MRHNA, SNTAGT. The CDR3 protein is CASSVAGGPENEQFF. CDR3 in DNA: TGTGCCAGCAGTGTAGCGGGAGGGCCGGAAAATGAGCAGTTCTTC.

The rearrangement links TRBV6-6 to TRBJ1-1, with D tentatively TRBD1 (6 bases). CDR1 is MNHNY and CDR2 is SVGAGI in the germline V gene (reference sequence). This CDR3 contains 15 residues. The V gene lost 5 bases and the J gene lost 7 bases, with 20 bases spanning the gap. CDR3 nucleotides: TGTGCCAGCAGTACAACTCAGAAGGGAGGGGGTGAAGCTTTCTTT. Encoded protein: CASSTTQKGGGEAFF.

In regard to this clone: A read error may account for a junction end that differs from germline. This sample also contains other DNA sequences that code for the same CDR3. The V gene is TRBV5-4, the J gene TRBJ2-7, with 8 bases identical to TRBD2. The CDR3 runs to 14 residues. Germline values: CDR1 SGHNT, CDR2 YYREEE (reference sequence). The CDR3 protein is CASSTGAGVYEQYF. DNA of the CDR3: TGTGCCAGCAGCACCGGAGCGGGAGTCTACGAGCAATACTTC.

The rearrangement uses TRBV18 and TRBJ2-1; D might be TRBD2 (7 bases). The CDR3 length is 15 residues. Between the trimmed V and J ends, which lost 2 bases and 7 bases, there was a span of 15 bases. From germline, CDR1 is KGHSH and CDR2 LQKENI. The CDR3: CASSPTGGLTNEQFF. The CDR3 DNA reads as TGTGCCAGCTCACCAACCGGGGGGCTAACTAATGAGCAGTTCTTC.

The chain uses TRBV5-1 and TRBJ2-3; 10 bases align to TRBD2. Germline CDR1 SGHRS, CDR2 YFSETQ. Losses at the gene ends were 3 bases for V and 4 bases for J; bases not matched to a gene: 2. The CDR3 totals 14 residues. The CDR3 region has the DNA TGCGCCAGCAGCTCGAGCGGGGGGGCAGATACGCAGTATTTT. Translation: CASSSSGGADTQYF.

The chain has TRBV29-1 and TRBJ1-2; 8 bases match TRBD1. With V trimmed by 0 bases and J by 7 bases, 7 bases remained unmatched. There are 14 residues in the CDR3. CDR1 and CDR2 (germline): SQVTM, ANQGSEA. CDR3 nucleotide sequence: TGCAGCGTTGAAGATGAAGGCACAGGGGGTGGCTACACCTTC. It is translated as CSVEDEGTGGGYTF.

The DNA of the CDR3 is TGTGCCAGCAGTTTGACCAGGGGTGGAGAGACCCAGTACTTC. Translating it yields CASSLTRGGETQYF. The chain joins TRBV27 to TRBJ2-5, with D tentatively TRBD1 (6 bases). CDR1 and CDR2 from the germline V gene are MNHEY and SMNVEV (reference sequence). Trimming pared 3 bases from V and 4 bases from J, leaving 12 bases between. The CDR3 is 14 residues long.

The CDR3 nucleotides read TGTGCCAGCAGCCATGGGGAGGTCTACGAGCAGTACTTC. It translates to CASSHGEVYEQYF. The chain is built from TRBV4-2 and TRBJ2-7; possible D gene TRBD2, 6 bases. The CDR3 loop spans 13 amino acids. From germline, CDR1 is LGHNA and CDR2 YNFKEQ. Between the trimmed V and J ends, which lost 3 bases and 3 bases, there was a span of 9 bases.

The table lists this clone with a count of one. J is TRBJ2-3 and V is TRBV7-3; the D is unclear. CDR1 SGHTA and CDR2 FQGTGA come from the germline V gene. The CDR3 contains 14 residues. Trimming removed 4 bases at V and 0 bases at J, with 8 bases between. The CDR3, as DNA: TGTGCCAGCAGCTCCCATGGCAGCACAGATACGCAGTATTTT. This codes for CASSSHGSTDTQYF.

The J gene is TRBJ2-2, the V gene TRBV5-1; 13 bases line up with TRBD2. This CDR3 comprises 18 residues. V was pared by 4 bases and J by 3 bases, with 9 bases of the junction left unmatched. The germline gives CDR1 SGHRS, CDR2 YFSETQ. The CDR3 DNA follows: TGCGCCAGCAGCCCCTGGACTAGCGGGAGTTATGACACCGGGGAGCTGTTTTTT. Translated, it gives CASSPWTSGSYDTGELFF.

The V and J genes are TRBV5-1 and TRBJ2-7; D might be TRBD1 (6 bases). The ends were cut back, 3 bases at V and 2 bases at J, with 15 bases in the middle. The CDR3 is made up of 15 amino acids. Germline-derived CDR1 and CDR2 are SGHRS and YFSETQ. CDR3 sequence reads: CASSSTTGNPYEQYF. CDR3 in DNA: TGCGCCAGCAGCTCTACCACAGGGAATCCCTACGAGCAGTACTTC.

This clone appeared a single time. In DNA form, the CDR3 reads TGCGCCAGCAGCCCCTTGTCTGGGACAGGGTTTGTTGGCTACACCTTC. Translated, it gives CASSPLSGTGFVGYTF. This chain joins TRBV4-1 and TRBJ1-2, with 9 bases that match TRBD1. The CDR3 is 16 amino acids. Germline values: CDR1 MGHRA, CDR2 YSYEKL. V gave up 4 bases and J gave up 7 bases; unmatched junction bases: 13.

The chain links TRBV6-4 to TRBJ2-1, with 12 nucleotides matching TRBD2. The CDR3 length is 16 residues. The V gene end was trimmed by 7 bases and the J gene end by 6 bases; junction bases not matched to a gene: 10. Germline assignment: CDR1 MRHNA and CDR2 SNTAGT. DNA of the CDR3: TGTGCCAGCACTTCTAGCGGGAGGGCCGGGTGCAATGAGCAGTTCTTC. It translates to CASTSSGRAGCNEQFF.

This chain uses TRBV6-6 with TRBJ2-7; TRBD2 agrees at 8 bases. CDR1 is MNHNY, CDR2 SVGAGI, per germline (reference sequence). After removal of 4 bases from V and 0 bases from J, the junction contained 5 bases not matched to a gene. The CDR3 length is 15 residues. As DNA, the CDR3 is TGTGCCAGCAGTTTCACTAGCGGAACCTCCTACGAGCAGTACTTC. Amino acid sequence: CASSFTSGTSYEQYF.

The chain recombines TRBV2 with TRBJ1-5; weak D call: TRBD1 (5 bases). The V end lost 3 bases, the J end lost 4 bases, and 22 bases lay between the germline ends. Looked up from germline, CDR1 is SNHLY and CDR2 is FYNNEI. The CDR3 runs 18 residues. CDR3 sequence: CASSEGLRVLGSNQPQHF. In DNA, the CDR3 is TGTGCCAGCAGTGAGGGACTCCGGGTCCTCGGCTCTAATCAGCCCCAGCATTTT.

This clone was recorded only once. The J gene is TRBJ2-7, the V gene TRBV10-3; 8 bases match TRBD1. The CDR3 totals 13 residues. Germline loops: CDR1 ENHRY, CDR2 SYGVKD. The J segment lost 2 bases and the V segment lost 6 bases, leaving 3 bases of the junction unmatched. The CDR3 nucleotides are TGTGCCATCAGGGGACAGGCACCCTACGAGCAGTACTTC. Amino acid sequence: CAIRGQAPYEQYF.

The gene calls are TRBV10-2 and TRBJ2-7, with TRBD1 matching 8 bases. The germline V gene has CDR1 WSHSY and CDR2 SAAADI. The CDR3 is 15 amino acids. J gave up 1 base and V 5 bases, and 7 bases lay outside the gene matches. CDR3 amino acids: CASSNGQGGSYEQYF. CDR3 nucleotides: TGCGCCAGCAGTAACGGACAGGGAGGTTCCTACGAGCAGTACTTC.

The chain has TRBV6-6 and TRBJ2-7, with 13 bases lining up with TRBD2. Germline trimming cut 5 bases from V and 4 bases from J; bases unmatched to any gene: 5. Looked up from germline, CDR1 is MNHNY and CDR2 is SVGAGI (reference sequence). The CDR3 covers 15 residues. Here the CDR3 DNA reads TGTGCCAGCAGTCACGGACTAGCGGGAGAATACGAGCAGTACTTC. This gives the protein CASSHGLAGEYEQYF.

V is TRBV5-3 and J is TRBJ2-7; 8 bases agree with TRBD1. TRBV5-3 is recorded as an ORF, its role being uncertain. The CDR3 extends over 15 amino acids. The V segment lost 4 bases and the J segment 2 bases; nucleotides outside the gene matches: 8. CDR3 sequence (DNA): TGTGCCAGAAGCCCTGGACAGGGCCTGCCCTACGAGCAGTACTTC. Translating gives CARSPGQGLPYEQYF.

The J gene is TRBJ1-2, the V gene TRBV6-5; D perhaps matches TRBD1 (5 bases). Germline V CDR1 and CDR2: MNHEY, SVGAGI. V dropped 2 bases and J dropped 2 bases, with 6 bases sitting between them. The CDR3 is made up of 13 amino acids. CDR3 region: CASSYGGNYGYTF. CDR3 nucleotide sequence: TGTGCCAGCAGTTACGGGGGGAACTATGGCTACACCTTC.

This chain links TRBV7-9 with TRBJ2-5; weak D call: TRBD2 (5 bases). The tail of the sequence fits TRBJ2-7 better, so the J call may be wrong. The CDR3 runs to 15 residues. Germline V gene lookup returns CDR1 SEHNR and CDR2 FQNEAQ (reference sequence). The CDR3 region is CASSFGVPSSYEQYF. The CDR3 nucleotides are TGTGCCAGCAGCTTCGGGGTTCCATCCTCCTACGAGCAGTACTTC.

The chain has TRBV5-4 and TRBJ1-6; TRBD1 might be the D (5 bases). Germline CDR1 is SGHNT and CDR2 is YYREEE (reference sequence). This CDR3 is 13 amino acids long. V dropped 4 bases and J dropped 7 bases, with 9 bases sitting between them. CDR3 sequence: CASSLDRNSPLHF. The DNA for the CDR3 is TGTGCCAGCAGCCTTGACAGAAATTCACCCCTCCACTTT.